The clone carrying this TCR beta chain was found many times. Its target is unknown. The sample belongs to a study of molecular identifiers for immune sequencing clone quantification. V was trimmed by 7 bases and J by 5 bases, leaving 19 bases between them. CDR1 is SGHRS and CDR2 is YFSETQ in the germline V gene. The CDR3 covers 14 residues. Libraries of bulk TCR were made by previously described methods (with listed TCR primers). Each CDR3 protein gets one entry after TCRdb re-called the PCR reads with MiXCR. The table includes some 70,000 distinct CDR3 sequences, over 15% detected once. Study findings and constraints: Highly expanded clones may be undercounted when identical TCR molecules share barcodes.

Naive CD8 libraries came from roughly 20,000 to 1,000,000 sorted cells with 10%, 30% or 50% RNA. The J gene is TRBJ2-7, the V gene TRBV5-1; possibly TRBD2 for D (5 bases). The sequenced material came from naive CD8+ T cells from blood, with Jurkat cell RNA spiked in. Subset described: FACS-sorted CD8+CD4-CCR7+CD45RA+ naive T cells. This TCR came from a human donor in good health. Some libraries in this study had Jurkat cell RNA spiked in. The CDR3 protein is CASRPWIGVNEQYF. In nucleotides, the CDR3 is TGCGCCAGCCGACCGTGGATCGGGGTCAACGAGCAGTACTTC.